A selection of T cell receptor beta chains follows, all from one sample in a study of CD8 T cells in Susac syndrome. TCRdb analysed the immunoSEQ multiplex PCR reads with MiXCR anew, one entry per CDR3 protein. This table has about 180,000 distinct CDR3 sequences, 94% appearing once. Sequencing was performed on CD4+ T cells from PBMCs. The receptors come from a human donor with Susac syndrome. Both conserved end residues are part of each CDR3. The order of the fields is J gene, V gene, clone size, D gene, CDR3 DNA, CDR3 protein. D genes are given only for firm matches. Clone size, where shown, is once, few, many, or a class for clones that have expanded.

J: TRBJ1-1
V: TRBV4-1
size: .
D: .
DNA: TGCGCCAGCAGCCAAGAAGGGGCTGGGCGTACTGAAGCTTTCTTT
CDR3: CASSQEGAGRTEAFF

J: TRBJ2-3
V: TRBV7-2
size: .
D: TRBD2
DNA: TGTGCCAGCAGCTTAGATTTTAGCGGGGGCACAGATACGCAGTATTTT
CDR3: CASSLDFSGGTDTQYF

J: TRBJ2-5
V: TRBV29-1
size: .
D: .
DNA: TGCAGCGGCGGACACGTGGGGGAGACCCAGTACTTC
CDR3: CSGGHVGETQYF

J: TRBJ1-1
V: TRBV20-1
size: .
D: .
DNA: TGCAGGGGGGAGGAGGGGAACACTGAAGCTTTCTTT
CDR3: CRGEEGNTEAFF

J: TRBJ1-3
V: TRBV4-2
size: .
D: .
DNA: TGTGCCAGCAGCCAAGTAAGGGATCCTGGAAACACCATATATTTT
CDR3: CASSQVRDPGNTIYF

J: TRBJ1-1
V: TRBV6-5
size: .
D: TRBD1
DNA: TGTGCCAGCAGTTACTTGGGGACAGGTAACACTGAAGCTTTCTTT
CDR3: CASSYLGTGNTEAFF

J: TRBJ2-5
V: TRBV5-1
size: .
D: TRBD2
DNA: TGCGCCAGCAGCTTGTTGGCGGGGGGGGCCGAAGAGACCCAGTACTTC
CDR3: CASSLLAGGAEETQYF

J: TRBJ2-2
V: TRBV5-1
size: .
D: .
DNA: TGCGCCAGCAGCTTGGCCCACGTCGCCGAGGGCACCGGGGAGCTGTTTTTT
CDR3: CASSLAHVAEGTGELFF

J: TRBJ2-5
V: TRBV7-2
size: .
D: TRBD2
DNA: TGTGCCAGCAGCTTGGAGGGACTAGCGGGACAAGAGACCCAGTACTTC
CDR3: CASSLEGLAGQETQYF

J: TRBJ2-5
V: TRBV5-1
size: .
D: .
DNA: TGCGCCAGCAGCCTGGGCGGGCCCCCAGAGACCCAGTACTTC
CDR3: CASSLGGPPETQYF

J: TRBJ1-2
V: TRBV27
size: once
D: TRBD1
DNA: TGTGCCAGCAGTCCCCGGGACAGGGTCTCCGGCTACACCTTC
CDR3: CASSPRDRVSGYTF

J: TRBJ2-3
V: TRBV4-2
size: .
D: .
DNA: TGTGCCAGCAGCCAGGCTGCGGCAGGGGACACAGATACGCAGTATTTT
CDR3: CASSQAAAGDTDTQYF

J: TRBJ2-4
V: TRBV5-4
size: .
D: .
DNA: TGTGCCAGCAGCTTGGAAAGGGGACCCAAAAACATTCAGTACTTC
CDR3: CASSLERGPKNIQYF

J: TRBJ2-1
V: TRBV3-1
size: .
D: .
DNA: TGTGCCAGCAGCCAAGATTCCGTGGCCTCCTACAATGAGCAGTTCTTC
CDR3: CASSQDSVASYNEQFF

J: TRBJ2-1
V: TRBV29-1
size: .
D: .
DNA: TGCAGCGTTGAGGGGACGAAGTACAATGAGCAGTTCTTC
CDR3: CSVEGTKYNEQFF

J: TRBJ1-6
V: TRBV7-2
size: .
D: TRBD1
DNA: TGTGCCAGCAGCTCGTTAGGACAGGGGAGAAATTCACCCCTCCACTTT
CDR3: CASSSLGQGRNSPLHF

J: TRBJ1-3
V: TRBV7-6
size: .
D: .
DNA: TGTGCCAGCAGCCGGGGGCAGGGGAGCTCTGGAAACACCATATATTTT
CDR3: CASSRGQGSSGNTIYF

J: TRBJ2-7
V: TRBV18
size: .
D: .
DNA: TGTGCCAGCTCACCCCGGGAGACTAACTACGAGCAGTACTTC
CDR3: CASSPRETNYEQYF

J: TRBJ1-5
V: TRBV18
size: .
D: TRBD1
DNA: TGTGCCAGCTCACCACGGGACAGTAGCAATCAGCCCCAGCATTTT
CDR3: CASSPRDSSNQPQHF

J: TRBJ2-7
V: TRBV7-2
size: .
D: .
DNA: TGTGCCAGCAGCCTAGGGAGAACCCTAGGTGCCTACGAGCAGTACTTC
CDR3: CASSLGRTLGAYEQYF

J: TRBJ2-1
V: TRBV25-1
size: .
D: .
DNA: TGTGCCAGCAGTGAATATGGAAAGGATGAGCAGTTCTTC
CDR3: CASSEYGKDEQFF

J: TRBJ2-3
V: TRBV2
size: once
D: .
DNA: TGTGCCAGCAGTGAACAGGGGTTTAAGACAGATACGCAGTATTTT
CDR3: CASSEQGFKTDTQYF

J: TRBJ2-5
V: TRBV5-1
size: .
D: .
DNA: TGCGCCAGCAGCCTACAGGGTTCCGGCGAGACCCAGTACTTC
CDR3: CASSLQGSGETQYF

J: TRBJ2-1
V: TRBV12-3/TRBV12-4
size: .
D: TRBD1
DNA: TGTGCCAGCAGTATCGACAGGGGGAATGAGCAGTTCTTC
CDR3: CASSIDRGNEQFF

J: TRBJ1-6
V: TRBV18
size: .
D: .
DNA: TGTGCCAGCTCACCACAGGGGGAGAATTCACCCCTCCACTTT
CDR3: CASSPQGENSPLHF

J: TRBJ2-5
V: TRBV11-2
size: .
D: .
DNA: TGTGCCAGCAGCTTAGATGGGACGCAAGAGACCCAGTACTTC
CDR3: CASSLDGTQETQYF

J: TRBJ1-6
V: TRBV7-2
size: .
D: .
DNA: TGTGCCAGCAGCCCGCTTCGCGGAAATTCACCCCTCCACTTT
CDR3: CASSPLRGNSPLHF

J: TRBJ2-7
V: TRBV9
size: .
D: .
DNA: TGTGCCAGCAGCGTAGATATGTCACCTAGCTCCTACGAGCAGTACTTC
CDR3: CASSVDMSPSSYEQYF

J: TRBJ1-2
V: TRBV18
size: .
D: .
DNA: TGTGCCAGCTCAGAGACAGGAGCGGACTATGGCTACACCTTC
CDR3: CASSETGADYGYTF

J: TRBJ1-1
V: TRBV12-3/TRBV12-4
size: .
D: TRBD1
DNA: TGTGCCAGCAGTGAACCGGGACAGGGGATGAACACTGAAGCTTTCTTT
CDR3: CASSEPGQGMNTEAFF

J: TRBJ1-1
V: TRBV18
size: .
D: .
DNA: TGTGCCAGCTCTCCCGGTGGGATGTGGACTGAAGCTTTCTTT
CDR3: CASSPGGMWTEAFF

J: TRBJ2-5
V: TRBV25-1
size: .
D: .
DNA: TGTGCCAGCAGTGCCGGACTGAAGGGAGAGACCCAGTACTTC
CDR3: CASSAGLKGETQYF

J: TRBJ2-2
V: TRBV2
size: .
D: .
DNA: TGTGCCAGCAATCGGGGAGCCGGGGAGCTGTTTTTT
CDR3: CASNRGAGELFF

J: TRBJ1-4
V: TRBV30
size: once
D: .
DNA: TGTGCATTCGGGGTAACTAATGAAAAACTGTTTTTT
CDR3: CAFGVTNEKLFF

J: TRBJ2-1
V: TRBV5-4
size: .
D: TRBD2
DNA: TGTGCCAGCAGCACTAGCGGGGCCGGGGATGAGCAGTTCTTC
CDR3: CASSTSGAGDEQFF

J: TRBJ2-3
V: TRBV6-6
size: once
D: .
DNA: TGTGCCAGCAGTTACGTCTCAGATACGCAGTATTTT
CDR3: CASSYVSDTQYF

J: TRBJ1-1
V: TRBV7-9
size: .
D: TRBD1
DNA: TGTGCCAGCAGCTTACAGGGGGATTTCGCTGAAGCTTTCTTT
CDR3: CASSLQGDFAEAFF

J: TRBJ1-2
V: TRBV5-1
size: once
D: .
DNA: TGCGCCAGCAGCTTGGTTGAGGGTCGATATGGCTACACCTTC
CDR3: CASSLVEGRYGYTF

J: TRBJ1-5
V: TRBV15
size: .
D: .
DNA: TGTGCCACCACCAGGGGAGGGGGCAATCAGCCCCAGCATTTT
CDR3: CATTRGGGNQPQHF

J: TRBJ2-7
V: TRBV7-8
size: .
D: TRBD2
DNA: TGTGCCAGCAGCTTAGAAGTAGCGGGGCCCTTCTACGAGCAGTACTTC
CDR3: CASSLEVAGPFYEQYF